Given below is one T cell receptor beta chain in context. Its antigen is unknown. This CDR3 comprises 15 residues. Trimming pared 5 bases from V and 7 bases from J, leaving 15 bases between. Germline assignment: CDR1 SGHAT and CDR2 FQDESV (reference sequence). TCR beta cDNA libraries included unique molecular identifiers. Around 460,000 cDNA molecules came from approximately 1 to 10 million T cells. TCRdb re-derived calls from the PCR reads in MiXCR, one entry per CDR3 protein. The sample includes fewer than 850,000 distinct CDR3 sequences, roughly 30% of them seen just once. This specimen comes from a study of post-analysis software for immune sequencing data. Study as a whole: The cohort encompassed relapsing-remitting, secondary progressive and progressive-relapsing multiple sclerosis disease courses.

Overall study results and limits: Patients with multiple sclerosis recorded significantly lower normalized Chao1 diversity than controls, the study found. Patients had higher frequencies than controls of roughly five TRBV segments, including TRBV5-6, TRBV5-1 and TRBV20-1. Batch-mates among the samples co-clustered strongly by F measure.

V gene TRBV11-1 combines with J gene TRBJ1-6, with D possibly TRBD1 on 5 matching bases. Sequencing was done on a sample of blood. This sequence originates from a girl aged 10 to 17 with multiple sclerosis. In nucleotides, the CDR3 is TGTGCCAGCAGCCCGACTGACAGCAAAAATTCACCCCTCCACTTT. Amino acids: CASSPTDSKNSPLHF. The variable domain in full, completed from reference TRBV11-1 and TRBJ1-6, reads EAEVAQSPRYKITEKSQAVAFWCDPISGHATLYWYRQILGQGPELLVQFQDESVVDDSQLPKDRFSAERLKGVDSTLKIQPAELGDSAMYLCASSPTDSKNSPLHFGNGTRLTVT.